This TCR beta chain comes out of a study of monozygotic twins with inflammatory bowel disease. TCRdb reprocessed the 5' RACE reads and reports one entry per CDR3 protein, with no DNA. The sample includes 420,000 or so distinct CDR3 sequences. Each donor had roughly 2.7 ml of blood drawn. Details on this clonotype: Its target is unknown.

This CDR3 contains 14 residues. Germline V gene lookup returns CDR1 DFQATT and CDR2 SNEGSKA (reference sequence). Study-level findings and limits: Among patients, repertoires may have gained variability from differing immunosuppressive treatments. Differing T cell subtypes remained indistinguishable.

This sequence joins TRBV20-1 and TRBJ2-3. This TCR derives from a human donor with ulcerative colitis or Crohn's disease, or a healthy co-twin of an affected twin (not recorded which). The sequencing sample was made of blood. CDR3 region: CSASVLAGTDTQYF.